The next 10 T cell receptor beta chains were all read from a single sample in a study of sequential checkpoint blockade in melanoma. Repertoires were generated with immunoSEQ multiplex PCR, while TCRdb's copy carries only in-frame clones and drops some. The table lists roughly 20,000 clones, around 75% of them singletons. Treatment specified: randomized to nivolumab then ipilimumab (arm A) or the reverse (arm B). This material consisted of CD8+ T cells sorted from blood (inferred from file names), taken from a patient given nivolumab and ipilimumab in sequence. All receptors derive from a human donor with melanoma.

The chain has TRBV28 and TRBJ2-6; tentatively, D is TRBD1 (6 bases). The V end lost 3 bases, the J end lost 0 bases, and 9 bases lay between the germline ends. The CDR3 has 16 residues. Germline lookup yields CDR1 MDHEN and CDR2 SYDVKM. The CDR3 reads CASSFGQFSGANVLTF. Written as DNA, the CDR3 is TGTGCCAGCAGTTTTGGACAGTTCTCTGGGGCCAACGTCCTGACTTTC.

J is TRBJ1-1 and V is TRBV27; no firm D call. The CDR3 extends over 13 amino acids. In germline, CDR1 is MNHEY, CDR2 SMNVEV (reference sequence). The V end was cut by 3 bases, the J end by 4 bases, with 9 bases between. CDR3 protein: CASSLEGSTEAFF. The CDR3 coding sequence is TGTGCCAGCAGTTTGGAGGGTTCCACTGAAGCTTTCTTT.

The chain is built from TRBV27 and TRBJ2-2, with 8 nucleotides matching TRBD2. This CDR3 is built from 14 residues. The germline V gene encodes CDR1 MNHEY and CDR2 SMNVEV (reference sequence). The V and J ends lost 6 bases and 9 bases, in that order; junction bases with no gene match: 9. CDR3 loop: CASSMGLGQRELFF. In nucleotides, the CDR3 is TGTGCCAGCAGCATGGGACTAGGACAGCGGGAGCTGTTTTTT.

In regard to this clone: Different DNA sequences within this sample yield the same CDR3. The chain recombines TRBV4-1 with TRBJ2-2; 7 bases line up with TRBD2. Germline CDR1 MGHRA, CDR2 YSYEKL. The CDR3 loop spans 16 amino acids. J was trimmed by 4 bases and V by 0 bases; bases with no gene match: 5. CDR3 DNA sequence: TGCGCCAGCAGCCAAGAACTAGCGTGGGGCACCGGGGAGCTGTTTTTT. Translating it yields CASSQELAWGTGELFF.

This chain uses TRBV7-2 with TRBJ2-7; 9 nucleotides match TRBD1. CDR1 and CDR2 (germline): SGHTA, FQGNSA. There are 15 residues in the CDR3. V dropped 2 bases and J dropped 2; count of bases not matched to a gene: 4. The CDR3 nucleotides read TGTGCCAGCAGCTTACCGGACAGGGGAGCCTACGAGCAGTACTTC. Translation gives CASSLPDRGAYEQYF.

The chain has TRBV14 and TRBJ1-2; no clear D gene. Trimming removed 5 bases at V and 0 bases at J, with 19 bases between. Germline assignment: CDR1 SGHDN and CDR2 FVKESK. The CDR3 runs to 17 residues. The CDR3 loop reads CASSLAITQLANYGYTF. CDR3 in DNA: TGTGCCAGCAGCTTAGCGATCACACAGCTAGCTAACTATGGCTACACCTTC.

This clone was seen once. V and J are TRBV11-3 and TRBJ2-1; D may be TRBD2 (6 bases). This CDR3 is 16 amino acids long. Trimming pared 2 bases from V and 6 bases from J, leaving 17 bases between. Germline V gene lookup returns CDR1 SGHNT and CDR2 YENEEA. The CDR3 bases are TGTGCCAGCAGCTTACGCGGGACTTACCGCTTCAATGAGCAGTTCTTC. The encoded protein is CASSLRGTYRFNEQFF.

V is TRBV7-2 and J is TRBJ2-7, with D perhaps TRBD1 (6 bases). The CDR3 extends over 16 amino acids. Trimming left V 1 base short and J 1 base short, with 14 bases between. Germline-derived CDR1 and CDR2 are SGHTA and FQGNSA. The chain's CDR3 is CASSLGGQGTSYEQYF. CDR3 DNA: TGTGCCAGCAGCTTAGGGGGGCAGGGGACGTCCTACGAGCAGTACTTC.

CDR3 bases: TGTGCCAGCAGCGAGTACAGGACGGCGGACACTGAAGCTTTCTTT. This gives the protein CASSEYRTADTEAFF. V gene TRBV6-5 combines with J gene TRBJ1-1; D possibly corresponds to TRBD1 (5 bases). The V gene lost 6 bases and the J gene lost 3 bases, with 17 bases spanning the gap. Germline CDR1 reads MNHEY; CDR2 reads SVGAGI. The CDR3 spans 15 residues.

The chain is built from TRBV27 and TRBJ1-5; 7 bases map to TRBD1. V shed 6 bases, J shed 1 base, and the junction held 6 bases outside the gene matches. Germline CDR1 is MNHEY and CDR2 is SMNVEV (reference sequence). CDR3 length: 15 amino acids. The CDR3 loop is CASSRQGESNQPQHF. The CDR3 nucleotides are TGTGCCAGCAGCCGACAGGGAGAGAGCAATCAGCCCCAGCATTTT.